The T cell receptor beta chain under discussion was sequenced for a study of T cell repertoires in cytomegalovirus infection. Study overall: The public TCR beta signatures pointed to both CMV infection and matching HLA type. Study results and limitations: HLA-C-restricted CMV clonotypes gave the most frequent clonotype in two of eight donors. Carriers of CMV and the relevant HLA type were discriminated by public TCR beta frequency.

As regards this clonotype: The antigen is undetermined.

TCRdb recomputed calls from the reads with MiXCR, one row per CDR3 protein. The sample yields under 200,000 distinct CDR3 sequences, approximately 21% seen once. The V and J ends lost 2 bases and 1 base respectively, with 9 bases between them. The CDR3 length is 14 residues. Germline-derived CDR1 and CDR2 are MNHEY and SVGEGT. The receptor was derived from a human donor in good health (CMV status not recorded). Some clones in this sample may be carry-over from other donors' samples. The input for sequencing was CD8+ T cells from cultured PBMCs, taken from culture after CMV antigen stimulation. The chain employs TRBV6-2 or TRBV6-3 and TRBJ2-7, with D possibly TRBD2 on 6 matching bases. In DNA form, the CDR3 reads TGTGCCAGCAGTTACGGAGGGCCATCCTACGAGCAGTACTTC. Amino acids: CASSYGGPSYEQYF.